Sequencing of this TCR beta chain was carried out in a study of CD8 T cells in ankylosing spondylitis. Quantitative barcoded 5'-RACE was used to prepare TCR beta libraries. Using its own MiXCR run on the 5' RACE reads, TCRdb lists one record per CDR3 protein. This sample has hundreds of thousands of distinct CDR3 sequences, with 20% to 25% found just once. This clonotype has just a few counts. Its antigen remains unidentified. Findings and limits, study-wide: CD8+ disease-linked clones were present at relatively low frequencies in blood. Made up of eight or nine highly homologous variants, a TCR beta motif appeared characteristic of ankylosing spondylitis blood. From matched ankylosing spondylitis synovial fluid, disease-linked clones were reportedly recovered at significantly enriched levels.

Germline V gene data show CDR1 as MGHRA and CDR2 as YSYEKL. Trimming took 5 bases from V and 3 from J, leaving 16 bases between them. The CDR3 is made up of 15 amino acids. This receptor was taken from a male donor with ankylosing spondylitis or in good health (not recorded which). The sample comprised blood, either unsorted or a sorted T cell fraction (not recorded which). V usage is TRBV4-1 and J usage is TRBJ1-1; possibly TRBD1 for D (5 bases). CDR3: CASSSGPLGDTEAFF. Written as DNA, the CDR3 is TGCGCCAGCAGCTCCGGCCCGTTGGGGGACACTGAAGCTTTCTTT.